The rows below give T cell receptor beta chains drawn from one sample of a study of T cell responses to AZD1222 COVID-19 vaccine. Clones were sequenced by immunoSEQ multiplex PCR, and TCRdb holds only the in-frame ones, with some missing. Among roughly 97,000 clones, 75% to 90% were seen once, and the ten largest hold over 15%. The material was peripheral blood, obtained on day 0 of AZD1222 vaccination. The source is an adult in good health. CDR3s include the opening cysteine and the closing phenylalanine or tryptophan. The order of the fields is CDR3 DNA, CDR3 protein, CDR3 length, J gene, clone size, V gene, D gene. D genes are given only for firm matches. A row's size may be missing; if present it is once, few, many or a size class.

CDR3nt: TGTGCCAGTAGCTGGGGGGCGGACACCGGGGAGCTGTTTTTT; CDR3aa: CASSWGADTGELFF; len: 14; j_gene: TRBJ2-2; abundance: once; v_gene: TRBV19; d_gene: -
CDR3nt: TGTGCCACCCTTTGTGGTCTGGGCGCAGATACGCAGTATTTT; CDR3aa: CATLCGLGADTQYF; len: 14; j_gene: TRBJ2-3; abundance: -; v_gene: TRBV6-8; d_gene: -
CDR3nt: TGTGCCAGCAGTGAGGATCGGGACAGAACCTACGAGCAGTACTTC; CDR3aa: CASSEDRDRTYEQYF; len: 15; j_gene: TRBJ2-7; abundance: -; v_gene: TRBV6-1; d_gene: TRBD1
CDR3nt: TGTGCCAGCAGCTCCTGGGACGCGCCTTACAATGAGCAGTTCTTC; CDR3aa: CASSSWDAPYNEQFF; len: 15; j_gene: TRBJ2-1; abundance: -; v_gene: TRBV11-3; d_gene: -
CDR3nt: TGTGCCAGCTCAAAAACCGGGACAGGGTACTACGAGCAGTACTTC; CDR3aa: CASSKTGTGYYEQYF; len: 15; j_gene: TRBJ2-7; abundance: -; v_gene: TRBV18; d_gene: TRBD1
CDR3nt: TGTGCCAGCAGCCAAGGGGGACAGTCGTTGTATGGCTACACCTTC; CDR3aa: CASSQGGQSLYGYTF; len: 15; j_gene: TRBJ1-2; abundance: -; v_gene: TRBV4-2; d_gene: TRBD1
CDR3nt: TGTGCCAGCAGCTTAAGCGGTAGGGGCCGAACCACAGGAAACACCATATATTTT; CDR3aa: CASSLSGRGRTTGNTIYF; len: 18; j_gene: TRBJ1-3; abundance: -; v_gene: TRBV7-6; d_gene: -
CDR3nt: TGTGCCAGCAGTCTGGGGCCCTATCAGCCCCAGCATTTT; CDR3aa: CASSLGPYQPQHF; len: 13; j_gene: TRBJ1-5; abundance: -; v_gene: TRBV27; d_gene: -
CDR3nt: TGTGCCAGTAGCGTAGTGGGGACGACAGATACGCAGTATTTT; CDR3aa: CASSVVGTTDTQYF; len: 14; j_gene: TRBJ2-3; abundance: -; v_gene: TRBV19; d_gene: -
CDR3nt: TGTGCCAGTACCTTGACAGGGGGCGGCACCGGGGAGCTGTTTTTT; CDR3aa: CASTLTGGGTGELFF; len: 15; j_gene: TRBJ2-2; abundance: -; v_gene: TRBV19; d_gene: TRBD1